The 23 T cell receptor beta chains below come from one sample, sequenced in a study of blood T cell repertoires in COVID-19. Method: immunoSEQ multiplex PCR; TCRdb's copy keeps in-frame clones and lacks some. In the table there are 150,000 to 200,000 clones, 81% of which are singletons. Sequencing was performed on peripheral blood. All receptors derive from a woman aged 35 to 49 with COVID-19, enrolled during active disease.

On this clone: Other DNA variants within this sample encode the same CDR3. The gene calls are TRBV18 and TRBJ2-7; D may be TRBD1 (6 bases). Germline V CDR1 and CDR2: KGHSH, LQKENI. Trimming took off 4 bases at V and 3 bases at J, with 7 bases between the two ends. The CDR3 sequence is 12 residues long. CDR3 in amino acids: CASSLQGYEQYF. Written as DNA, the CDR3 is TGTGCCAGCTCACTACAGGGCTACGAGCAGTACTTC.

The V and J genes are TRBV5-1 and TRBJ2-5; 7 bases align to TRBD2. The germline V gene encodes CDR1 SGHRS and CDR2 YFSETQ. J was trimmed by 4 bases and V by 4 bases; bases with no gene match: 7. The CDR3 loop spans 14 amino acids. In DNA form, the CDR3 reads TGCGCCAGCAGCAGGGAGGGGTCCATAGAGACCCAGTACTTC. Protein: CASSREGSIETQYF.

The CDR3 region is CASSQGEGGEQFF. The CDR3 DNA reads as TGCGCCAGCAGCCAAGGGGAGGGGGGTGAGCAGTTCTTC. The V and J genes are TRBV4-1 and TRBJ2-1, with D maybe TRBD2 (7 bases). The CDR3 has 13 amino acids. The V gene's germline CDR1 is MGHRA and CDR2 YSYEKL. Deletions cut 1 base from V and 9 bases from J, with 10 bases between.

This clone has just a few counts. CDR3 sequence reads: CASSVQGANTEAFF. CDR3 nucleotide sequence: TGTGCCAGTAGTGTTCAGGGGGCGAACACTGAAGCTTTCTTT. V gene TRBV19 combines with J gene TRBJ1-1; 8 bases fit TRBD1. This CDR3 has 14 residues. Germline CDR1 is LNHDA and CDR2 is SQIVND (reference sequence). Losses at the gene ends were 5 bases for V and 1 base for J; bases not matched to a gene: 3.

This rearrangement joins TRBV14 to TRBJ2-3, with 10 bases identical to TRBD2. Losses at the gene ends were 0 bases for V and 1 base for J; bases not matched to a gene: 7. The germline CDR1 and CDR2 sequences are SGHDN and FVKESK. There are 18 residues in the CDR3. Written as DNA, the CDR3 is TGTGCCAGCAGCCAAGAGATTGGGCTAGCGGGGGGCACAGATACGCAGTATTTT. This encodes CASSQEIGLAGGTDTQYF.

CDR3 amino acids: CASSVDPGQGVRYEQFF. The CDR3 DNA reads as TGTGCCAGCAGCGTAGATCCCGGACAGGGGGTAAGATATGAGCAGTTCTTC. This rearrangement joins TRBV9 to TRBJ2-1, with 10 bases matching TRBD1. Trimming at V came to 0 bases and at J to 8 bases, leaving 11 bases not matched to a gene. Germline lookup yields CDR1 SGDLS and CDR2 YYNGEE. This CDR3 has 17 amino acids.

This chain uses TRBV6-1 with TRBJ1-3; weak D call: TRBD1 (5 bases). Germline CDR1 is MNHNS and CDR2 is SASEGT. V lost 2 bases and J lost 2, with 10 bases in between. This CDR3 comprises 15 residues. The CDR3: CASSEMGQPGNTIYF. CDR3 nucleotides: TGTGCCAGCAGTGAAATGGGGCAGCCTGGAAACACCATATATTTT.

The V gene is TRBV6-2 or TRBV6-3, the J gene TRBJ2-3; 8 nucleotides agree with TRBD2. Germline CDR1 MNHEY, CDR2 SVGEGT. This CDR3 has 18 residues. Losses at the gene ends were 2 bases for V and 0 bases for J; bases not matched to a gene: 10. The CDR3: CASSYPPGLGTSTDTQYF. The DNA for the CDR3 is TGTGCCAGCAGTTACCCACCGGGACTAGGTACTAGCACAGATACGCAGTATTTT.

The chain couples TRBV7-2 to TRBJ1-1; D is perhaps TRBD1 (6 bases). Germline CDR1 is SGHTA and CDR2 is FQGNSA. Trimming left V 5 bases short and J 4 bases short, with 17 bases between. CDR3 length: 15 amino acids. As DNA, the CDR3 is TGTGCCAGCAGCCCGGGGACAAGGTTGCTCACTGAAGCTTTCTTT. Translated: CASSPGTRLLTEAFF.

The J gene is TRBJ2-1, the V gene TRBV29-1; D is uncertain. This CDR3 comprises 10 residues. Germline CDR1 and CDR2: SQVTM and ANQGSEA. Trimming removed 4 bases at V and 9 bases at J, with 7 bases between. The CDR3 region has the DNA TGCAGCGTTGGCGGTGGTGAGCAGTTCTTC. Its protein is CSVGGGEQFF.

The gene calls are TRBV5-6 and TRBJ2-5; D is uncertain. The CDR3 contains 14 residues. Germline-derived CDR1 and CDR2 are SGHDT and YYEEEE. V was clipped by 0 bases and J by 4 bases, with 10 bases between them. Here the CDR3 DNA reads TGTGCCAGCAGCTTGGTCGGTCGAGGAGAGACCCAGTACTTC. It translates to CASSLVGRGETQYF.

The V and J genes are TRBV28 and TRBJ2-5, with D perhaps matching TRBD2 (6 bases). Germline CDR1 MDHEN, CDR2 SYDVKM. Between the trimmed V and J ends, which lost 3 bases and 2 bases, there was a span of 13 bases. The CDR3 runs to 15 residues. As DNA, the CDR3 is TGTGCCAGCAGTTTTAGCGGACTACAGCAAGAGACCCAGTACTTC. As protein: CASSFSGLQQETQYF.

The chain uses TRBV27 and TRBJ1-2; D is perhaps TRBD1 (5 bases). Germline CDR1 and CDR2: MNHEY and SMNVEV (reference sequence). Deletions cut 7 bases from V and 0 bases from J, with 15 bases between. This CDR3 has 15 residues. CDR3: CASTSTALSNYGYTF. The DNA of the CDR3 is TGTGCCAGCACTTCGACAGCTCTTTCTAACTATGGCTACACCTTC.

The rearrangement joins TRBV7-2 to TRBJ2-5; D is perhaps TRBD2 (7 bases). V was clipped by 1 base and J by 5 bases, with 14 bases between them. This CDR3 is built from 15 residues. Per the germline V gene, CDR1 is SGHTA and CDR2 is FQGNSA. This CDR3 is CASSLVRGASETQYF. As DNA, the CDR3 is TGTGCCAGCAGCTTAGTCCGGGGGGCCTCTGAGACCCAGTACTTC.

This chain joins TRBV20-1 and TRBJ1-1; D is uncertain. Per germline, CDR1 DFQATT and CDR2 SNEGSKA (reference sequence). CDR3 length equals 10 residues. V was clipped by 6 bases and J by 5 bases, with 7 bases between them. CDR3 in amino acids: CSAVRTEAFF. The CDR3 DNA sequence: TGCAGTGCAGTTAGAACTGAAGCTTTCTTT.

This clone was counted between two and nine times. The chain uses TRBV3-1 (or the pseudogene TRBV3-2) and TRBJ2-2; TRBD2 matches 12 bases. Germline trimming cut 1 base from V and 6 bases from J; bases unmatched to any gene: 3. The CDR3 length is 16 residues. Germline V gives CDR1 LGHDT, CDR2 YNNKEL (reference sequence). CDR3 sequence reads: CASSQVLAGGPGELFF. The CDR3 DNA is TGTGCCAGCAGCCAAGTACTAGCGGGGGGCCCCGGGGAGCTGTTTTTT.

The genes are TRBV25-1 and TRBJ2-5; D may be TRBD1 (8 bases). Germline V CDR1 and CDR2: MGHDK, SYGVNS. The V and J ends lost 6 bases and 3 bases respectively, with 11 bases between them. CDR3 length: 13 residues. Written as DNA, the CDR3 is TGTGCCAGCAGCACAGGGGGGGAAGAGACCCAGTACTTC. It is translated as CASSTGGEETQYF.

This chain links TRBV11-2 with TRBJ2-7; 13 bases line up with TRBD2. The CDR3 has 14 residues. The germline gives CDR1 SGHAT, CDR2 FQNNGV. After removal of 4 bases from V and 6 bases from J, the junction contained 3 bases not matched to a gene. The CDR3 DNA sequence: TGTGCCAGCAGCTCGGGACTAGCGGGACCCGAGCAGTACTTC. Amino acid sequence: CASSSGLAGPEQYF.

The chain couples TRBV7-9 to TRBJ1-1, with 8 bases fitting TRBD1. The germline gives CDR1 SEHNR, CDR2 FQNEAQ (reference sequence). The CDR3 totals 15 residues. V dropped 3 bases and J dropped 1; count of bases not matched to a gene: 4. The CDR3 nucleotides read TGTGCCAGCAGCTTTAGAGACAGGGGGAACACTGAAGCTTTCTTT. Its translation is CASSFRDRGNTEAFF.

The chain links TRBV27 to TRBJ1-5; 8 bases agree with TRBD1. CDR1 is MNHEY, CDR2 SMNVEV, per germline (reference sequence). With 7 bases clipped from V and 3 bases from J, the junction kept 20 bases outside the gene matches. The CDR3 is 19 residues long. The CDR3 DNA reads as TGTGCCAGCACCATTTCCGGTTCGACAGGGGTAGCCCCCAATCAGCCCCAGCATTTT. Translation gives CASTISGSTGVAPNQPQHF.

This clone was recorded many times. The rearrangement links TRBV6-4 to TRBJ2-1, with 10 bases fitting TRBD2. This CDR3 region has 13 residues. CDR1 and CDR2 from the germline V gene are MRHNA and SNTAGT. Unmatched junction bases numbered 1, after V lost 5 bases and J lost 6 bases. CDR3 nucleotides: TGTGCCAGCAGTAGCGGGGGGGCCAATGAGCAGTTCTTC. It encodes CASSSGGANEQFF.

The chain carries TRBV28 and TRBJ2-1; 8 bases fit TRBD1. Germline CDR1 reads MDHEN; CDR2 reads SYDVKM. With 7 bases clipped from V and 2 bases from J, the junction kept 4 bases outside the gene matches. The CDR3 totals 14 residues. DNA of the CDR3: TGTGCCAGCACCCAGGACAGGGCCTACAATGAGCAGTTCTTC. Protein sequence: CASTQDRAYNEQFF.

This chain connects TRBV7-9 to TRBJ2-5; 11 bases map to TRBD2. Trimming removed 8 bases from V and 4 bases from J; junction bases left unmatched: 12. The CDR3 extends over 16 amino acids. Germline CDR1 is SEHNR and CDR2 is FQNEAQ (reference sequence). The CDR3 region is CASELLIAGGAETQYF. CDR3 DNA: TGTGCCAGCGAGCTACTAATAGCGGGAGGGGCAGAGACCCAGTACTTC. Filled out from reference TRBV7-9 and TRBJ2-5, the complete variable domain reads DTGVSQNPRHKITKRGQNVTFRCDPISEHNRLYWYRQTLGQGPEFLTYFQNEAQLEKSRLLSDRFSAERPKGSFSTLEIQRTEQGDSAMYLCASELLIAGGAETQYFGPGTRLLVL.